This TCR beta chain was sequenced for a study of blood T cell repertoires in COVID-19. About the study: Collection of acute and convalescent COVID-19 samples took place in the United States, Italy and Spain. T cells, B-cell-depleted T cells, or PBMCs provided the cDNA or gDNA that served as material.

In the source study's methods: Estimates of nucleated cell counts were drawn from the amplification of reference gene primers. The method was immunoSEQ multiplex PCR; TCRdb's version includes in-frame clones alone and lacks a portion of them. V, J and clone size are taken as reported in that table, and D and trimming were inferred from the DNA itself. The sample records 55,000 to 80,000 clones, around nine tenths being singletons. Germline V gene sequence: CDR1 SGHRS, CDR2 YFSETQ. The CDR3 is 17 amino acids. V was clipped by 0 bases and J by 3 bases; unmatched bases: 8. Material for sequencing was peripheral blood. The sequence was collected from a human donor in a cohort sampled during active COVID-19. V usage is TRBV5-1 and J usage is TRBJ2-3; 9 bases map to TRBD1. The CDR3 region is CASSLGRTGVVTDTQYF. CDR3 DNA: TGCGCCAGCAGCTTGGGGCGGACAGGGGTGGTTACAGATACGCAGTATTTT.